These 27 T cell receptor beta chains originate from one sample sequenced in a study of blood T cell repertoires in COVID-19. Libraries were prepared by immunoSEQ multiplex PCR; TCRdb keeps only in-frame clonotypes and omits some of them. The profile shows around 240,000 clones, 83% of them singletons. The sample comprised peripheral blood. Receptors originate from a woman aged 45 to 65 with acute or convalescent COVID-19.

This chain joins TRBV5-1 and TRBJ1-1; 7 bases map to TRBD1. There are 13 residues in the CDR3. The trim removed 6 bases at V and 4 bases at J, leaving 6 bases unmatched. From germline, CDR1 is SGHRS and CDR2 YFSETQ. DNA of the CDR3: TGCGCCAGCATGAGGGGGCAGGGCACTGAAGCTTTCTTT. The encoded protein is CASMRGQGTEAFF.

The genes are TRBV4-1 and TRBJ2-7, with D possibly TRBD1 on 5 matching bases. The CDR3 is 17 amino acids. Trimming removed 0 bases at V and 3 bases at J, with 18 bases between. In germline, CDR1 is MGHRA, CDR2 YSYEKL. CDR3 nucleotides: TGCGCCAGCAGCCAAGATACCGGCGGCAGGGCACTCTACGAGCAGTACTTC. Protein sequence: CASSQDTGGRALYEQYF.

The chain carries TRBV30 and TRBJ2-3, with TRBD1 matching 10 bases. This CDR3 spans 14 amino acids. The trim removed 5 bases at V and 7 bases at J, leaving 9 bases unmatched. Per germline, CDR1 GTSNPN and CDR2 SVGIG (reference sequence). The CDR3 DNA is TGTGCCTGGGGGACAGGGGATTTTTCATATACGCAGTATTTT. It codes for CAWGTGDFSYTQYF.

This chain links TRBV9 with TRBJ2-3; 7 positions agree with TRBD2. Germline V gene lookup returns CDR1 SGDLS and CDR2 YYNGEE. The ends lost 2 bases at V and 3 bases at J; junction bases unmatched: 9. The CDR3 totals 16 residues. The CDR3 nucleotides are TGTGCCAGCAGCGTGGGGAAAGCGGGAAGGACAGATACGCAGTATTTT. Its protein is CASSVGKAGRTDTQYF.

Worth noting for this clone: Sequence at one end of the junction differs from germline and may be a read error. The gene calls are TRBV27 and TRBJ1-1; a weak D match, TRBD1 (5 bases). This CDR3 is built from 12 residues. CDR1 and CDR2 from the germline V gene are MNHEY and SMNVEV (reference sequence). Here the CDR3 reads CASSGAAGRFFF. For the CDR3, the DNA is TGTGCCAGCAGTGGGGCAGCTGGTCGATTCTTTTTT.

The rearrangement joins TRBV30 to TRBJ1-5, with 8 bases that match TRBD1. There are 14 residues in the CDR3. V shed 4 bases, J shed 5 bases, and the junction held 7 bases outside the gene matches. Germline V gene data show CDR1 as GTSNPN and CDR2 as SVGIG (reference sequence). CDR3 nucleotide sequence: TGTGCCTGGACTGGGCAGGGGGCGTATCAGCCCCAGCATTTT. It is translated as CAWTGQGAYQPQHF.

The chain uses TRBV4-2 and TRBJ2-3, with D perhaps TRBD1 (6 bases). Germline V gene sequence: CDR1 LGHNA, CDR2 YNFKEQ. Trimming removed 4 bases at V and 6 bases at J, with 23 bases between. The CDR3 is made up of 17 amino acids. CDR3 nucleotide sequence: TGTGCCAGCAGCCCCACCCCCGGGACACCGGGGAGCGATACGCAGTATTTT. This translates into CASSPTPGTPGSDTQYF.

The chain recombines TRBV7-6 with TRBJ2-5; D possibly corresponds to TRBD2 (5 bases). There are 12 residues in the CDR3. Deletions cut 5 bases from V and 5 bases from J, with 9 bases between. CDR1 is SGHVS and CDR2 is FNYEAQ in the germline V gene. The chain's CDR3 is CASSLERETQYF. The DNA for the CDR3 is TGTGCCAGCAGCCTCGAGCGGGAGACCCAGTACTTC.

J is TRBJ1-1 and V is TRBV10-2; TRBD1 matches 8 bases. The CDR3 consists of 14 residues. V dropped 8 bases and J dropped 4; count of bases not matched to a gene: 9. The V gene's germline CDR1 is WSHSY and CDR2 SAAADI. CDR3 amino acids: CASGRDRGGTEAFF. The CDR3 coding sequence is TGCGCCAGCGGGAGAGACAGGGGAGGCACTGAAGCTTTCTTT.

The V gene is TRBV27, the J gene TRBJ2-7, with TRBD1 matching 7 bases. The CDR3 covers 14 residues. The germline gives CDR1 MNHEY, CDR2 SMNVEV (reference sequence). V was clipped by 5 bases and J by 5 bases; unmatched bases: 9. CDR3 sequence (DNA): TGTGCCAGCAGTCGATACAGGGGTTCAAACGAGCAGTACTTC. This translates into CASSRYRGSNEQYF.

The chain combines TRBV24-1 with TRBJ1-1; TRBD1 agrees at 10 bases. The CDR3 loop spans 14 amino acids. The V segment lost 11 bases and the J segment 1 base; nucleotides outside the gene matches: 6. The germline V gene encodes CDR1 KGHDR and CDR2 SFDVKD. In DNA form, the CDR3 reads TGTGCCAACAGGACAGGGGGGACGAACACTGAAGCTTTCTTT. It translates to CANRTGGTNTEAFF.

CDR3 in amino acids: CASSLEGRVGELFF. The CDR3 nucleotides are TGTGCCAGCAGTTTGGAGGGCAGGGTCGGGGAGCTGTTTTTT. V and J are TRBV27 and TRBJ2-2, with D possibly being TRBD2 (6 bases). V lost 3 bases and J lost 7, with 12 bases in between. Germline CDR1 reads MNHEY; CDR2 reads SMNVEV (reference sequence). The CDR3 runs 14 residues.

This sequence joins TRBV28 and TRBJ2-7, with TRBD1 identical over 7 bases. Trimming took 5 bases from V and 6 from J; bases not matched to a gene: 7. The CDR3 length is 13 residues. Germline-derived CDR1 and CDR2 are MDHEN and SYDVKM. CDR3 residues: CASSPLTGREQYF. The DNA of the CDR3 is TGTGCCAGCAGTCCGCTGACAGGGCGCGAGCAGTACTTC. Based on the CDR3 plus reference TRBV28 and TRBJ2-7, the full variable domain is DVKVTQSSRYLVKRTGEKVFLECVQDMDHENMFWYRQDPGLGLRLIYFSYDVKMKEKGDIPEGYSVSREKKERFSLILESASTNQTSMYLCASSPLTGREQYFGPGTRLTVT.

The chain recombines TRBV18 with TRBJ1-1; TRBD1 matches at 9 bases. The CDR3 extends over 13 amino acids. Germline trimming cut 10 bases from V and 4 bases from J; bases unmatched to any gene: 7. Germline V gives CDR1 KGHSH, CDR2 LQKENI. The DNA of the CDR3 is TGTGCCACCACCACAGGGGGCGGCACTGAAGCTTTCTTT. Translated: CATTTGGGTEAFF.

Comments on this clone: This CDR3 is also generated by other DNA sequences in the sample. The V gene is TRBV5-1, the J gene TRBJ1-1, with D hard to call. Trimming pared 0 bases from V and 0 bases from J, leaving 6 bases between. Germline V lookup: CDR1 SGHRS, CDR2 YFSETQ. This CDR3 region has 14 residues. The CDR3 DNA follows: TGCGCCAGCAGCTTGGCACAGCTGAACACTGAAGCTTTCTTT. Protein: CASSLAQLNTEAFF.

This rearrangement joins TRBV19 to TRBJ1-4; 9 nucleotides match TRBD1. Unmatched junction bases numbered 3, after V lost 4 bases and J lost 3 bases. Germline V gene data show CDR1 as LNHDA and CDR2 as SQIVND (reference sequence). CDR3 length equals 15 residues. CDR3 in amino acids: CASSTQGAANEKLFF. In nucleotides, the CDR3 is TGTGCCAGTAGTACACAGGGGGCGGCTAATGAAAAACTGTTTTTT.

This chain's CDR3 is CASSFGLAGGTYEQYF. The CDR3 nucleotides read TGTGCCAGCAGCTTCGGGTTAGCGGGAGGAACATACGAGCAGTACTTC. The V gene is TRBV7-9, the J gene TRBJ2-7; TRBD2 aligns across 10 bases. CDR1 is SEHNR and CDR2 is FQNEAQ in the germline V gene (reference sequence). The CDR3 totals 16 residues. J lost 4 bases, V lost 3 bases, and 9 bases had no gene match.

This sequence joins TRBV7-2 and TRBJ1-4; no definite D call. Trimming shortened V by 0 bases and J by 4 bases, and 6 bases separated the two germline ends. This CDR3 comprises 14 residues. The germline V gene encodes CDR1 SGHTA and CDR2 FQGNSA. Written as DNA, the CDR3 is TGTGCCAGCAGCTTAGCGCGTGGTAATGAAAAACTGTTTTTT. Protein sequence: CASSLARGNEKLFF.

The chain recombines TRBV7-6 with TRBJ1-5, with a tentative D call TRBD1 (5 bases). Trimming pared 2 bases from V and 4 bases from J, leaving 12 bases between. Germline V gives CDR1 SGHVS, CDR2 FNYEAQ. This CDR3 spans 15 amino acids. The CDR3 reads CASSLSQGRNQPQHF. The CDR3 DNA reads TGTGCCAGCAGCTTAAGCCAGGGAAGAAATCAGCCCCAGCATTTT. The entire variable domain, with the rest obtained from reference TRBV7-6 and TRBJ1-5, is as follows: GAGVSQSPRYKVTKRGQDVALRCDPISGHVSLYWYRQALGQGPEFLTYFNYEAQQDKSGLPNDRFSAERPEGSISTLTIQRTEQRDSAMYRCASSLSQGRNQPQHFGDGTRLSIL.

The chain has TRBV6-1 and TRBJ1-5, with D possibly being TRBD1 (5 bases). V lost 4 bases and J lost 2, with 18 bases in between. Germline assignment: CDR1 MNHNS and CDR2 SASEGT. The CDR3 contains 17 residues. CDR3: CASSATASRAGNQPQHF. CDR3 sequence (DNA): TGTGCCAGCAGTGCCACCGCCAGCAGGGCCGGCAATCAGCCCCAGCATTTT.

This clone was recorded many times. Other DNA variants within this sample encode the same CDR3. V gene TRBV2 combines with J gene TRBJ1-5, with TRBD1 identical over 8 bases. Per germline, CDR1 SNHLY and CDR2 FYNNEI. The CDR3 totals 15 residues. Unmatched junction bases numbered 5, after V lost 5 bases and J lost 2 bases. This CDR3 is CASSSTGVGNQPQHF. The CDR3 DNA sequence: TGTGCCAGCAGTTCGACAGGGGTTGGCAATCAGCCCCAGCATTTT.

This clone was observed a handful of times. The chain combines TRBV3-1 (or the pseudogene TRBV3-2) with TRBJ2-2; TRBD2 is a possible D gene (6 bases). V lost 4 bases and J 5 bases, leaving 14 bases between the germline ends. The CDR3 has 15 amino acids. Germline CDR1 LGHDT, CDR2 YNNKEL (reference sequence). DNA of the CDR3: TGTGCCAGCAGCCTTCCGGGAGTGGGGACCGGGGAGCTGTTTTTT. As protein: CASSLPGVGTGELFF.

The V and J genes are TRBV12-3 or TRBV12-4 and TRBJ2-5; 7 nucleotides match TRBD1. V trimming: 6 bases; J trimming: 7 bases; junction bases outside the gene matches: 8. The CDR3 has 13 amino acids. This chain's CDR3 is CASRNRGRGTQYF. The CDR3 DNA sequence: TGTGCCAGCAGGAACAGGGGTCGGGGGACCCAGTACTTC.

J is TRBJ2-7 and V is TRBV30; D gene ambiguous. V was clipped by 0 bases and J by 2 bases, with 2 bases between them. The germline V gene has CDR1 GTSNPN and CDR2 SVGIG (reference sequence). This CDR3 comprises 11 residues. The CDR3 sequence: CAWSVAYEQYF. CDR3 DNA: TGTGCCTGGAGTGTCGCCTACGAGCAGTACTTC. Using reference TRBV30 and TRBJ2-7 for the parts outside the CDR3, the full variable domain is SQTIHQWPATLVQPVGSPLSLECTVEGTSNPNLYWYRQAAGRGLQLLFYSVGIGQISSEVPQNLSASRPQDRQFILSSKKLLLSDSGFYLCAWSVAYEQYFGPGTRLTVT.

The CDR3 protein is CASSKREALSGYTF. Written as DNA, the CDR3 is TGTGCCAGCAGCAAACGGGAGGCTCTTTCTGGCTACACCTTC. The chain employs TRBV11-3 and TRBJ1-2; D remains ambiguous. V was shortened by 5 bases and J by 7 bases, with 17 bases between the two germline ends. This CDR3 has 14 amino acids. Per germline, CDR1 SGHNT and CDR2 YENEEA.

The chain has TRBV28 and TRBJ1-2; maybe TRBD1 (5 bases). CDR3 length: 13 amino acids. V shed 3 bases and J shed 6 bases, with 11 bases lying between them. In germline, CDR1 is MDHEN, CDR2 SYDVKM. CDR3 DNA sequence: TGTGCCAGCAGTTTTGGGGGGGAAAATGGCTACACCTTC. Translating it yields CASSFGGENGYTF.

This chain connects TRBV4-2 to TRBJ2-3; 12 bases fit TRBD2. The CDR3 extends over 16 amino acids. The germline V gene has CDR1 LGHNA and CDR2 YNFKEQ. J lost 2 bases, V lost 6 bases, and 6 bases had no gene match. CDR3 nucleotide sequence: TGTGCCAGCAGTGAGAGGACTAGCGGGGTCACAGATACGCAGTATTTT. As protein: CASSERTSGVTDTQYF.